The sequence of this T cell receptor (beta chain) was determined in a study of OX40 agonist ivuxolimab in advanced cancers. TCRdb's copy holds only in-frame clones and misses some; the assay was immunoSEQ multiplex PCR. The sample lists under 8,000 clones, roughly 90% occurring once. CDR1 is LNHDA and CDR2 is SQIVND in the germline V gene (reference sequence). This CDR3 has 17 amino acids. The V and J ends lost 5 bases and 0 bases respectively, with 18 bases between them. The receptor was isolated from an adult with an advanced solid tumor such as melanoma, head and neck, liver or kidney cancer. The chain has TRBV19 and TRBJ2-3; D possibly uses TRBD1 or TRBD2 (5 bases each). This specimen was CD4+ or CD8+ T cells sorted from blood, taken in a trial of the OX40 agonist ivuxolimab. CDR3 DNA: TGTGCCAGTAGTCCCCGTGGGACCCCCCCTAGCACAGATACGCAGTATTTT. It translates to CASSPRGTPPSTDTQYF. Filled out from reference TRBV19 and TRBJ2-3, the complete variable domain reads DGGITQSPKYLFRKEGQNVTLSCEQNLNHDAMYWYRQDPGQGLRLIYYSQIVNDFQKGDIAEGYSVSREKKESFPLTVTSAQKNPTAFYLCASSPRGTPPSTDTQYFGPGTRLTVL.